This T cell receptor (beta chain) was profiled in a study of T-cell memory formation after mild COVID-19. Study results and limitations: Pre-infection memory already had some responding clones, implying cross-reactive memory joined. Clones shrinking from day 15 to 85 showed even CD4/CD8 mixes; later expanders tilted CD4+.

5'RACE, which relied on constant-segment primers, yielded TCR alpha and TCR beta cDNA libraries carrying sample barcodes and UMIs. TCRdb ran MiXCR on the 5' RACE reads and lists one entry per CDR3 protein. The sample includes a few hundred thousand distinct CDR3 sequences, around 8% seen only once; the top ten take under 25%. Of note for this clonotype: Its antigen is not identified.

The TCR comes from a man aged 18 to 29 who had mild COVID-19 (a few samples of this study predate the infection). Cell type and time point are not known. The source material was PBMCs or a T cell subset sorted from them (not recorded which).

DNA for the CDR3: TGCGCCAGCAGCTACCTTACGACATGGCAGAACACTGAAGCTTTCTTT. It specifies CASSYLTTWQNTEAFF. This chain connects TRBV5-1 to TRBJ1-1; D is unresolved. CDR3 length: 16 amino acids. The V end was cut by 3 bases, the J end by 1 base, with 16 bases between. CDR1 is SGHRS and CDR2 is YFSETQ in the germline V gene.